Following are 10 T cell receptor beta chains from one sample sequenced in a study of T cell responses to AZD1222 COVID-19 vaccine. Sequencing was performed with immunoSEQ multiplex PCR; in TCRdb, only in-frame clones are kept and a portion is missing. The sample holds 140,000 to 150,000 clones, about 91% seen once. Sequenced material: peripheral blood, taken on day 0 of AZD1222 vaccination. These receptors all come from an adult in good health.

This clone has just a few counts. The chain is built from TRBV28 and TRBJ1-5; the D is unclear. The length of the CDR3 is 16 residues. V dropped 0 bases and J dropped 3 bases, with 12 bases sitting between them. Germline-derived CDR1 and CDR2 are MDHEN and SYDVKM. For the CDR3, the DNA is TGTGCCAGCAGTTTATGGTTGGGTCAAGTCAATCAGCCCCAGCATTTT. Translation gives CASSLWLGQVNQPQHF.

CDR3 in amino acids: CASSVNTGTPPGAEAFF. Here the CDR3 DNA reads TGTGCCAGTAGCGTAAATACTGGGACTCCCCCGGGGGCTGAAGCTTTCTTT. J is TRBJ1-1 and V is TRBV19, with a weak D call TRBD1 (5 bases). The V end lost 6 bases, the J end lost 6 bases, and 26 bases lay between the germline ends. There are 17 residues in the CDR3. The germline V gene has CDR1 LNHDA and CDR2 SQIVND (reference sequence).

This chain links TRBV15 with TRBJ2-7; possibly TRBD1 for D (5 bases). Germline assignment: CDR1 LNHNV and CDR2 YYDKDF (reference sequence). Trimming cost V 4 bases and J 2 bases, with 12 bases left between them. This CDR3 is 14 amino acids long. Here the CDR3 DNA reads TGTGCCACCAGCATGCTGGCAGGGCCCTACGAGCAGTACTTC. Translated, it gives CATSMLAGPYEQYF.

The chain combines TRBV6-5 with TRBJ2-7; TRBD1 matches at 7 bases. In germline, CDR1 is MNHEY, CDR2 SVGAGI. The V segment lost 6 bases and the J segment 0 bases; nucleotides outside the gene matches: 5. This CDR3 region has 14 residues. CDR3: CASRGTATSYEQYF. The CDR3 nucleotides read TGTGCCAGCAGGGGGACAGCAACCTCCTACGAGCAGTACTTC.

J is TRBJ2-1 and V is TRBV4-3; 11 positions match TRBD1. CDR3 length: 17 residues. After removal of 0 bases from V and 7 bases from J, the junction contained 8 bases not matched to a gene. Germline V CDR1 and CDR2: LGHNA, YSLEER. CDR3 coding DNA: TGCGCCAGCAGCCAAGAAGTCGGGACAGGGGGGAGGAATGAGCAGTTCTTC. Its translation is CASSQEVGTGGRNEQFF.

This rearrangement joins TRBV12-3 or TRBV12-4 to TRBJ2-7, with D possibly TRBD2 on 6 matching bases. The CDR3 is made up of 12 amino acids. The V gene lost 6 bases and the J gene lost 1 base, with 7 bases spanning the gap. CDR3 nucleotides: TGTGCCAGCAGACGGGGGTCCTACGAGCAGTACTTC. Translation gives CASRRGSYEQYF.

The V call is TRBV10-1, the J call TRBJ2-7; D may be TRBD2 (5 bases). The CDR3 is made up of 13 amino acids. Per germline, CDR1 WNHNN and CDR2 SYGVQD (reference sequence). Trimming took 5 bases from V and 7 from J, leaving 15 bases between them. The CDR3 nucleotides are TGCGCCAGCAGTCCGGGGTTGGTGGGGGAGCAGTACTTC. Protein: CASSPGLVGEQYF.

This clone has a single count. The rearrangement uses TRBV5-6 and TRBJ1-1, with D possibly matching TRBD1 (6 bases). CDR1 is SGHDT and CDR2 is YYEEEE in the germline V gene. V shed 7 bases and J shed 4 bases, with 17 bases lying between them. This CDR3 has 14 residues. This CDR3 reads CASGGTGGSTEAFF. CDR3 DNA: TGTGCCAGCGGCGGGACGGGGGGCAGCACTGAAGCTTTCTTT.

The rearrangement joins TRBV28 to TRBJ1-2; D is ambiguous. CDR3 length: 13 residues. Looked up from germline, CDR1 is MDHEN and CDR2 is SYDVKM. The ends were cut back, 7 bases at V and 0 bases at J, with 9 bases in the middle. The CDR3 is CASTLRTNYGYTF. DNA of the CDR3: TGTGCCAGCACCCTCAGAACTAACTATGGCTACACCTTC.

This chain connects TRBV6-6 to TRBJ2-7; 9 bases are shared with TRBD1. From germline, CDR1 is MNHNY and CDR2 SVGAGI (reference sequence). J was trimmed by 4 bases and V by 4 bases; bases with no gene match: 11. The CDR3 covers 16 residues. The CDR3 DNA sequence: TGTGCCAGCAGTTCCCTGGGACAGGGCATCGGGTACGAGCAGTACTTC. Translation gives CASSSLGQGIGYEQYF.